What follows describes a single T cell receptor beta chain. Its antigen remains unidentified. Base qualities are not recorded, but no much larger clone differs from it by a single base. The immunoSEQ Assay, a bias-controlled multiplex PCR, was used to amplify TCRbeta CDR3 regions from genomic DNA. The paper's data handling went like this. Within the assay, amplification of reference gene primers was used to estimate how many nucleated cells each sample contained. To quantify the absolute abundance of each unique TCRbeta CDR3 rearrangement, sequence reads were collapsed and filtered. For each sample, productive Simpson clonality was calculated as the square root of Simpson's diversity index over productive rearrangements. TCRdb took this table from immuneACCESS and kept in-frame rearrangements with V and J called. Such tables lack part of the clones; where checked against another copy, unresolved V genes explain under half of the gap, and the rest is unexplained. V, J and clone size are those of that table, while D and trimming were read from the DNA. Across this sample there are around 110,000 clones, with 90% seen only once. Clones ranked in the top ten supply less than 2% of the sample.

Between the V and J ends, shortened by 0 bases and 0 bases respectively, the junction contains 9 bases. CDR1 and CDR2 were assigned from the germline V gene as ENHRY and SYGVKD. There are 15 amino acids in the CDR3, from cysteine to phenylalanine inclusive. Only CDR3 DNA is held: 45 bases, read in frame from base 1. This record belongs to a study of blood T cell repertoires in COVID-19 (dated by TCRdb to about 2020). For context, the study as a whole: Collaborator samples came from the United States, Italy and Spain and covered acute and convalescent phases of COVID-19. A freely available public database, intended as a resource for researchers studying the immune response to SARS-CoV-2, is where the repertoires were released. The prospective study material was composed of cDNA or gDNA derived from T cells, B-cell-depleted T cells, or PBMCs. Samples were obtained from the ongoing ImmuneRACE study (first 160 participants) and from 1,000 to 1,500 subjects provided by 6 global collaborators. HLA class I and class II types, where available, came from metadata supplied by the sample provider rather than from assay-based typing. Subjects who had been exposed to COVID-19, were actively infected with it, or had recovered from it provided the deeply sampled blood TCRbeta repertoires that made up the dataset. Nearly every sample came with metadata listing a de-identified subject ID, COVID-19 status, age in years and sex.

Each collaborating institution followed its own protocols to collect whole blood in K2EDTA tubes. Collaborator samples were shipped for TCRbeta analysis as frozen whole blood, isolated PBMCs, or DNA extracted from either sample type. Overall study outcomes, separate from this receptor: Clinical and demographic metadata were provided uncurated, with the amount varying by source and participant.

This receptor was obtained from a human donor with active COVID-19. The donor label of this sample is uncertain. The sample comprised peripheral blood. The sequence joins TRBV10-3 to TRBJ2-7, and the D gene may be TRBD1, 5 bases matching. The CDR3 sequence is CAISESAGHSYEQYF. The nucleotide sequence reads TGTGCCATCAGTGAGTCGGCAGGGCACTCCTACGAGCAGTACTTC.